The 32 T cell receptor beta chains reported below all come from one sample, sequenced in a study of CD8 T cells in ankylosing spondylitis. TCRdb reprocessed the 5' RACE reads with MiXCR, giving one entry per CDR3 protein. The sample contains around 390,000 distinct CDR3 sequences, 20% to 25% of which appear only once. These receptors lack a known antigen. Study-level points and caveats: Made up of about eight highly homologous variants, a TCR beta motif appeared characteristic of ankylosing spondylitis blood.

Sequencing was carried out using blood, either unsorted or a sorted T cell fraction (not recorded which). Every receptor here comes from a male donor with ankylosing spondylitis.

The chain is built from TRBV6-2 or TRBV6-3 and TRBJ2-2; D not certain. Per the germline V gene, CDR1 is MNHEY and CDR2 is SVGEGT. The CDR3 runs to 15 residues. The V end was cut by 0 bases, the J end by 6 bases, with 11 bases between. CDR3 amino acids: CASSYSRPVAGELFF. In DNA, the CDR3 is TGTGCCAGCAGTTACTCCCGACCGGTAGCCGGGGAGCTGTTTTTT.

The chain uses TRBV6-2 or TRBV6-3 and TRBJ2-1; D might be TRBD2 (7 bases). V lost 5 bases and J lost 4, with 12 bases in between. Germline V gives CDR1 MNHEY, CDR2 SVGEGT. This CDR3 is built from 14 residues. The CDR3 reads CASSGLGGYNEQFF. The CDR3 nucleotides are TGTGCCAGCAGTGGACTAGGGGGGTACAATGAGCAGTTCTTC.

This chain joins TRBV28 and TRBJ2-7; the D gene is possibly TRBD1 (6 bases). This CDR3 is 14 amino acids long. Germline V lookup: CDR1 MDHEN, CDR2 SYDVKM. V lost 7 bases to trimming and J lost 3 bases, with 16 bases between them. The CDR3 nucleotides are TGTGCCAGCACCAGGTCAGGACAGAGCTACGAGCAGTACTTC. Translation gives CASTRSGQSYEQYF.

The rearrangement joins TRBV10-1 to TRBJ2-1; no clear D gene. Per the germline V gene, CDR1 is WNHNN and CDR2 is SYGVQD (reference sequence). V was trimmed by 0 bases and J by 9 bases, leaving 12 bases between them. This CDR3 comprises 14 residues. The CDR3 loop is CASSESPGFIEQFF. In DNA form, the CDR3 reads TGCGCCAGCAGTGAGTCCCCCGGGTTCATTGAGCAGTTCTTC.

The rearrangement uses TRBV18 and TRBJ2-3, with a possible D match to TRBD2 (6 bases). CDR3 length: 17 residues. Germline loops: CDR1 KGHSH, CDR2 LQKENI. V was clipped by 3 bases and J by 6 bases, with 22 bases between them. CDR3 sequence (DNA): TGTGCCAGCTCACCGAGACTAGGTGACATGGGGCCGGATACGCAGTATTTT. Protein: CASSPRLGDMGPDTQYF.

This clonotype was detected a few times. The chain carries TRBV4-2 and TRBJ2-5; 7 bases align to TRBD1. The length of the CDR3 is 18 residues. The V segment lost 0 bases and the J segment 2 bases; nucleotides outside the gene matches: 12. Germline V gives CDR1 LGHNA, CDR2 YNFKEQ. The CDR3 nucleotides read TGTGCCAGCAGCCAAGACAAGTCTTGGGGACAGCTACAAGAGACCCAGTACTTC. Translating gives CASSQDKSWGQLQETQYF.

V and J are TRBV7-9 and TRBJ2-1; D gene uncertain. The CDR3 totals 15 residues. Germline V CDR1 and CDR2: SEHNR, FQNEAQ (reference sequence). Trimming shortened V by 3 bases and J by 4 bases, and 13 bases separated the two germline ends. CDR3 region: CASSLDAPTYNEQFF. The CDR3 DNA reads as TGTGCCAGCAGCTTGGATGCACCGACGTACAATGAGCAGTTCTTC. The full variable domain, with the rest looked up from reference TRBV7-9 and TRBJ2-1, is DTGVSQNPRHKITKRGQNVTFRCDPISEHNRLYWYRQTLGQGPEFLTYFQNEAQLEKSRLLSDRFSAERPKGSFSTLEIQRTEQGDSAMYLCASSLDAPTYNEQFFGPGTRLTVL.

The table lists this clonotype with many counts. The V and J genes are TRBV29-1 and TRBJ2-3, with TRBD1 matching 9 bases. There are 14 residues in the CDR3. CDR1 and CDR2 (germline): SQVTM, ANQGSEA. V lost 4 bases and J lost 1; bases outside the gene matches: 3. CDR3 in amino acids: CSVVGQGGTDTQYF. In DNA form, the CDR3 reads TGCAGCGTTGTGGGACAGGGAGGCACAGATACGCAGTATTTT.

The V call is TRBV2, the J call TRBJ2-1; D possibly corresponds to TRBD1 (7 bases). Per the germline V gene, CDR1 is SNHLY and CDR2 is FYNNEI. V lost 4 bases and J 8 bases, leaving 15 bases between the germline ends. This CDR3 has 14 residues. As DNA, the CDR3 is TGTGCCAGCAGTGTGCAGGGGGGCTGGGATGAGCAGTTCTTC. This translates into CASSVQGGWDEQFF.

The chain joins TRBV9 to TRBJ2-1, with 11 bases fitting TRBD2. The V segment lost 0 bases and the J segment 6 bases; nucleotides outside the gene matches: 5. Looked up from germline, CDR1 is SGDLS and CDR2 is YYNGEE. The CDR3 has 16 residues. Here the CDR3 reads CASSVATSGSPNEQFF. The CDR3 DNA reads as TGTGCCAGCAGCGTAGCTACTAGCGGGAGCCCCAATGAGCAGTTCTTC.

This chain connects TRBV7-9 to TRBJ2-7; D gene ambiguous. V lost 1 base to trimming and J lost 6 bases, with 7 bases between them. Germline CDR1 SEHNR, CDR2 FQNEAQ (reference sequence). The CDR3 has 12 residues. In nucleotides, the CDR3 is TGTGCCAGCAGCTTAGAGGAGCTCGAGCAGTACTTC. It translates to CASSLEELEQYF.

The chain is built from TRBV5-1 and TRBJ2-7; D unclear. Germline CDR1 reads SGHRS; CDR2 reads YFSETQ. The CDR3 covers 15 residues. V shed 0 bases and J shed 7 bases, with 17 bases lying between them. The CDR3 nucleotides are TGCGCCAGCAGCTTGGGTACGGTAACCTCCTGGGAGCAGTACTTC. It yields the protein CASSLGTVTSWEQYF.

This clonotype was detected only a few times. The V and J genes are TRBV5-5 and TRBJ2-1; a weak D match, TRBD2 (5 bases). Germline V lookup: CDR1 SGHKS, CDR2 YYEKEE (reference sequence). CDR3 length equals 13 residues. V lost 3 bases and J 9 bases, leaving 13 bases between the germline ends. CDR3 in amino acids: CASSSPFRGEQFF. CDR3 bases: TGTGCCAGCAGCTCCCCCTTCCGGGGTGAGCAGTTCTTC.

This clonotype was counted ten times or more. The rearrangement uses TRBV4-2 and TRBJ1-1, with D perhaps matching TRBD1 (5 bases). Trimming cost V 3 bases and J 1 base, with 15 bases left between them. Germline V gene sequence: CDR1 LGHNA, CDR2 YNFKEQ. This CDR3 region has 16 residues. The CDR3 bases are TGTGCCAGCAGCCACTGGGATGGCAGGGCGAACACTGAAGCTTTCTTT. Translation: CASSHWDGRANTEAFF.

The genes are TRBV11-3 and TRBJ2-1; D is possibly TRBD1 (5 bases). The V end was cut by 5 bases, the J end by 8 bases, with 16 bases between. Germline loops: CDR1 SGHNT, CDR2 YENEEA. The CDR3 consists of 14 residues. The CDR3 is CASSQGRADDEQFF. CDR3 in DNA: TGTGCCAGCAGCCAAGGCAGGGCGGACGATGAGCAGTTCTTC.

This clonotype was recorded a few times. The chain links TRBV12-3 or TRBV12-4 to TRBJ2-4; a weak D match, TRBD1 (5 bases). The V end lost 3 bases, the J end lost 7 bases, and 16 bases lay between the germline ends. The CDR3 has 15 residues. The CDR3 nucleotides are TGTGCCAGCAGTTTCAGGGTTGACGGACGGAACATTCAGTACTTC. Amino acid sequence: CASSFRVDGRNIQYF.

This sequence joins TRBV4-1 and TRBJ2-3, with 8 bases fitting TRBD1. Germline assignment: CDR1 MGHRA and CDR2 YSYEKL. V shed 3 bases, J shed 6 bases, and the junction held 20 bases outside the gene matches. This CDR3 has 19 amino acids. The CDR3 loop reads CASSQGIPGQAPGVDTQYF. CDR3 sequence (DNA): TGCGCCAGCAGCCAGGGAATTCCGGGACAGGCCCCCGGGGTGGATACGCAGTATTTT.

In its sample, this clonotype was seen a few times. CDR3 DNA: TGCGCCAGCAGCTTGGGAGACAGGGGTGAAAAACTGTTTTTT. Protein sequence: CASSLGDRGEKLFF. The chain has TRBV5-1 and TRBJ1-4; TRBD1 matches 8 bases. V trimming: 0 bases; J trimming: 7 bases; junction bases outside the gene matches: 2. The V gene's germline CDR1 is SGHRS and CDR2 YFSETQ. The length of the CDR3 is 14 residues. Drawing the rest from reference TRBV5-1 and TRBJ1-4, the complete variable domain is KAGVTQTPRYLIKTRGQQVTLSCSPISGHRSVSWYQQTPGQGLQFLFEYFSETQRNKGNFPGRFSGRQFSNSRSEMNVSTLELGDSALYLCASSLGDRGEKLFFGSGTQLSVL.

This clonotype was counted between two and nine times. J is TRBJ1-1 and V is TRBV25-1; the D is unclear. The CDR3 is made up of 13 amino acids. Trimming pared 2 bases from V and 2 bases from J, leaving 6 bases between. Germline V lookup: CDR1 MGHDK, CDR2 SYGVNS. The CDR3 spells CASSENRNTEAFF. As DNA, the CDR3 is TGTGCCAGCAGTGAAAACCGAAACACTGAAGCTTTCTTT.

This clonotype has just a few counts. CDR3 amino acids: CASSLAPSGIRNEQFF. The CDR3 DNA follows: TGTGCCAGCAGCTTAGCGCCCAGCGGGATTAGAAATGAGCAGTTCTTC. V gene TRBV7-2 combines with J gene TRBJ2-1; 7 bases line up with TRBD2. The V gene end was trimmed by 0 bases and the J gene end by 7 bases; junction bases not matched to a gene: 9. The germline gives CDR1 SGHTA, CDR2 FQGNSA. The CDR3 sequence is 16 residues long. Using reference TRBV7-2 and TRBJ2-1 for the parts outside the CDR3, the full variable domain is GAGVSQSPSNKVTEKGKDVELRCDPISGHTALYWYRQSLGQGLEFLIYFQGNSAPDKSGLPSDRFSAERTGGSVSTLTIQRTQQEDSAVYLCASSLAPSGIRNEQFFGPGTRLTVL.

This clonotype has more than one count but fewer than ten. The chain employs TRBV2 and TRBJ1-5; 7 bases match TRBD1. Germline V CDR1 and CDR2: SNHLY, FYNNEI. The CDR3 length is 15 residues. V dropped 5 bases and J dropped 0; count of bases not matched to a gene: 4. The DNA for the CDR3 is TGTGCCAGCAGTCCGGGACAGACTAGCAATCAGCCCCAGCATTTT. Its translation is CASSPGQTSNQPQHF.

J is TRBJ2-5 and V is TRBV11-2, with D maybe TRBD2 (6 bases). The CDR3 consists of 15 residues. The germline CDR1 and CDR2 sequences are SGHAT and FQNNGV. The V and J ends lost 1 base and 1 base respectively, with 10 bases between them. For the CDR3, the DNA is TGTGCCAGCAGCTTAGCCGGGGGAGTCCAAGAGACCCAGTACTTC. This translates into CASSLAGGVQETQYF. Filled out from reference TRBV11-2 and TRBJ2-5, the complete variable domain reads EAGVAQSPRYKIIEKRQSVAFWCNPISGHATLYWYQQILGQGPKLLIQFQNNGVVDDSQLPKDRFSAERLKGVDSTLKIQPAKLEDSAVYLCASSLAGGVQETQYFGPGTRLLVL.

This clonotype was seen a few times. The gene calls are TRBV14 and TRBJ2-7, with 12 positions matching TRBD2. From germline, CDR1 is SGHDN and CDR2 FVKESK. V lost 2 bases and J lost 5; bases outside the gene matches: 4. The CDR3 runs 15 residues. CDR3 sequence (DNA): TGTGCCAGCAGCCAAACTAGCGGGAGGTGGAACGAGCAGTACTTC. Residues: CASSQTSGRWNEQYF.

This sequence joins TRBV3-1 and TRBJ1-1; unclear D gene. V was shortened by 1 base and J by 5 bases, with 11 bases between the two germline ends. CDR3 length: 14 residues. Germline CDR1 and CDR2: LGHDT and YNNKEL (reference sequence). The CDR3 here is CASSQASWGTEAFF. The CDR3 nucleotides read TGTGCCAGCAGCCAAGCTAGTTGGGGTACTGAAGCTTTCTTT.

Ten or more counts support this clonotype. The chain links TRBV20-1 to TRBJ2-7; D gene unclear. The length of the CDR3 is 14 residues. Germline CDR1 and CDR2: DFQATT and SNEGSKA (reference sequence). The germline V and J ends were trimmed by 3 bases and 2 bases, with 14 bases remaining between them. In DNA form, the CDR3 reads TGCAGTGCTAGGCCCCGCGTTCGCCCCTACGAGCAGTACTTC. The encoded protein is CSARPRVRPYEQYF.

V is TRBV11-2 and J is TRBJ1-2, with D possibly matching TRBD1 (6 bases). Germline V gene lookup returns CDR1 SGHAT and CDR2 FQNNGV. V was pared by 5 bases and J by 3 bases, with 10 bases between. CDR3 length: 13 residues. Written as DNA, the CDR3 is TGTGCCAGCAGCGTCGGGGGCGACTATGGCTACACCTTC. Protein: CASSVGGDYGYTF.

This clonotype was counted only a few times. The CDR3 loop is CASSFVGTDTQYF. The CDR3 bases are TGTGCCAGCAGTTTTGTAGGCACAGATACGCAGTATTTT. This rearrangement joins TRBV27 to TRBJ2-3; D not resolved. CDR3 length: 13 residues. In germline, CDR1 is MNHEY, CDR2 SMNVEV (reference sequence). Trimming removed 3 bases at V and 1 base at J, with 5 bases between.

This clonotype was observed a few times. V is TRBV28 and J is TRBJ2-7; D is possibly TRBD1 or TRBD2 (6 bases each). The V end was cut by 7 bases, the J end by 3 bases, with 19 bases between. This CDR3 region has 15 residues. Per germline, CDR1 MDHEN and CDR2 SYDVKM. CDR3: CASTPPGDRNYEQYF. For the CDR3, the DNA is TGTGCCAGCACCCCCCCGGGAGACAGGAACTACGAGCAGTACTTC.

In regard to this clonotype: Germline and junction disagree at one end, which may indicate a read error. The rearrangement uses TRBV20-1 and TRBJ2-7; a weak D match, TRBD2 (5 bases). The CDR3 has 12 amino acids. CDR1 and CDR2 from the germline V gene are DFQATT and SNEGSKA (reference sequence). CDR3 nucleotides: TGCGGTGCTAGAGGACTCTCTTACGAGCAGTACTTC. Its translation is CGARGLSYEQYF.

The chain has TRBV9 and TRBJ1-2, with a weak D call TRBD1 (5 bases). Between the trimmed V and J ends, which lost 4 bases and 4 bases, there was a span of 11 bases. This CDR3 has 13 amino acids. Germline V CDR1 and CDR2: SGDLS, YYNGEE. CDR3 protein: CASSPEGPYGYTF. The CDR3, as DNA: TGTGCCAGCAGCCCCGAGGGACCCTATGGCTACACCTTC.

This clonotype has a handful of counts. The chain combines TRBV7-8 with TRBJ1-1; D call uncertain. Germline V lookup: CDR1 SGHVS, CDR2 FQNEAQ. This CDR3 comprises 14 residues. Trimming took off 1 base at V and 1 base at J, with 7 bases between the two ends. CDR3 residues: CASSLVGPNTEAFF. The CDR3 DNA is TGTGCCAGCAGCTTAGTGGGCCCGAACACTGAAGCTTTCTTT.

This chain joins TRBV24-1 and TRBJ2-1; a weak D match, TRBD2 (6 bases). V lost 4 bases to trimming and J lost 8 bases, with 14 bases between them. Germline V gene data show CDR1 as KGHDR and CDR2 as SFDVKD. The CDR3 sequence is 14 residues long. The CDR3 DNA follows: TGTGCCACCAGTGAGCCGGGACTTGAGGATGAGCAGTTCTTC. Translating it yields CATSEPGLEDEQFF.